These T cell receptor beta chains were read from a single sample in a study of blood T cell repertoires in COVID-19. Sequencing used immunoSEQ multiplex PCR; TCRdb keeps in-frame clones, though not all of them. Seen here are 56,000 or so clones, around 84% observed once, and the top ten hold about 3%. Sequencing was performed on peripheral blood. These receptors came from a man between 45 and 60 years old with acute or convalescent COVID-19. Each CDR3 is given with its conserved first and last residue.

CDR3aa | j_gene | v_gene
CASSQDFRTGNTEAFF | TRBJ1-1 | TRBV4-1
CASSQETVVNTEAFF | TRBJ1-1 | TRBV3-1/TRBV3-2
CASSLAPRGNGGNTIYF | TRBJ1-3 | TRBV5-5
CASSFGTGQRNTIYF | TRBJ1-3 | TRBV5-1
CASSLVRDSPLHF | TRBJ1-6 | TRBV7-2
CASSPGLAADNEQFF | TRBJ2-1 | TRBV5-6
CASSPLLGQGMNTEAFF | TRBJ1-1 | TRBV7-9
CASSRDSAGKAGNIQYF | TRBJ2-4 | TRBV2
CASSFETGRTRYTF | TRBJ1-2 | TRBV28
CASSLASGGNEQFF | TRBJ2-1 | TRBV5-1
CASSLGLALGTDTQYF | TRBJ2-3 | TRBV5-1
CASSLYSSWGELFF | TRBJ2-2 | TRBV27
CASSQDGTSGGTPYEQYF | TRBJ2-7 | TRBV4-2
CASRPDRGLTNEKLFF | TRBJ1-4 | TRBV28
CASSHHRDRGYGYTF | TRBJ1-2 | TRBV3-1/TRBV3-2
CASSVGGSHPFEQYF | TRBJ2-7 | TRBV9
CASSVRTGSSEQYF | TRBJ2-7 | TRBV9